The 11 T cell receptor beta chains below were found in one sample sequenced in a study of OX40 agonist ivuxolimab in advanced cancers. Produced via immunoSEQ multiplex PCR; TCRdb's table is partial and in-frame only. The table lists roughly 120,000 clones, approximately 92% of them singletons. This material consisted of CD4+ or CD8+ T cells sorted from blood, taken in a trial of the OX40 agonist ivuxolimab. The receptors were gathered from an adult with an advanced solid tumor such as melanoma, head and neck, liver or kidney cancer.

The chain links TRBV28 to TRBJ1-1; no firm D call. This CDR3 contains 13 residues. The germline V and J ends were trimmed by 3 bases and 0 bases, with 5 bases remaining between them. The germline CDR1 and CDR2 sequences are MDHEN and SYDVKM. The CDR3 sequence: CASSLSVNTEAFF. As DNA, the CDR3 is TGTGCCAGCAGTTTGTCTGTGAACACTGAAGCTTTCTTT.

This chain uses TRBV9 with TRBJ2-7; 8 bases align to TRBD1. This CDR3 has 15 residues. The V gene's germline CDR1 is SGDLS and CDR2 YYNGEE. J lost 4 bases, V lost 4 bases, and 10 bases had no gene match. The CDR3 DNA sequence: TGTGCCAGCAGCTTAGCCGGGACAGGAAAGTACGAGCAGTACTTC. Encoded protein: CASSLAGTGKYEQYF.

The chain recombines TRBV2 with TRBJ2-5; 7 bases line up with TRBD2. Trimming took 7 bases from V and 4 from J; bases not matched to a gene: 12. Germline assignment: CDR1 SNHLY and CDR2 FYNNEI. The CDR3 spans 15 residues. The CDR3 region has the DNA TGTGCCAGCACCCGCCTGGCTAGCGGCTTAGAGACCCAGTACTTC. Translated, it gives CASTRLASGLETQYF.

This clone was seen only a few times. The rearrangement uses TRBV7-8 and TRBJ1-5; D remains unclear. Trimming removed 4 bases from V and 5 bases from J, with 9 bases in between. The germline V gene encodes CDR1 SGHVS and CDR2 FQNEAQ. This CDR3 comprises 13 residues. The CDR3 protein is CASSSMGYQPQHF. The CDR3 DNA reads as TGTGCCAGCAGCTCGATGGGCTATCAGCCCCAGCATTTT.

The CDR3 DNA sequence: TGCAGCGTTGAAGGAGGAGAAAGCGGGGGGAATCGTGGGGCCTACAATGAGCAGTTCTTC. Translating it yields CSVEGGESGGNRGAYNEQFF. This chain uses TRBV29-1 with TRBJ2-1, with 9 bases that match TRBD2. V lost 1 base, J lost 2 bases, and 18 bases stayed unmatched. The CDR3 is 20 amino acids. Germline CDR1 reads SQVTM; CDR2 reads ANQGSEA.

V gene TRBV19 combines with J gene TRBJ1-1; 7 nucleotides align to TRBD1. CDR3 length: 14 residues. Germline-derived CDR1 and CDR2 are LNHDA and SQIVND (reference sequence). V lost 8 bases, J lost 3 bases, and 9 bases stayed unmatched. The DNA of the CDR3 is TGTGCCAGTTACGGAAGGGGGCGAGACACTGAAGCTTTCTTT. Its translation: CASYGRGRDTEAFF.

The V call is TRBV30, the J call TRBJ2-6; D unclear. Per germline, CDR1 GTSNPN and CDR2 SVGIG (reference sequence). The V and J ends lost 4 bases and 2 bases respectively, with 15 bases between them. The CDR3 is 16 residues long. CDR3 loop: CAWKPLEYPGANVLTF. DNA of the CDR3: TGTGCCTGGAAGCCTTTAGAATACCCTGGGGCCAACGTCCTGACTTTC.

V is TRBV11-2 and J is TRBJ2-7; no clear D gene. Germline CDR1 is SGHAT and CDR2 is FQNNGV. CDR3 length: 13 residues. The V end was cut by 1 base, the J end by 3 bases, with 7 bases between. CDR3 nucleotide sequence: TGTGCCAGCAGCTTAGGGGCAGTCTACGAGCAGTACTTC. The encoded protein is CASSLGAVYEQYF.

The V and J genes are TRBV6-1 and TRBJ1-2, with D possibly being TRBD1 (5 bases). The CDR3 contains 13 residues. The V and J ends lost 8 bases and 4 bases respectively, with 14 bases between them. CDR1 is MNHNS and CDR2 is SASEGT in the germline V gene. The CDR3 sequence: CASSSGAGYGYTF. The CDR3 DNA sequence: TGTGCCAGCTCGAGTGGGGCGGGCTATGGCTACACCTTC.

V is TRBV5-1 and J is TRBJ1-2, with D perhaps TRBD1 (5 bases). The CDR3 sequence is 14 residues long. Trimming cost V 5 bases and J 8 bases, with 19 bases left between them. The germline V gene has CDR1 SGHRS and CDR2 YFSETQ. The DNA for the CDR3 is TGCGCCAGCAGGGCAAGTGGGGCCCAGTGGGGCTACACCTTC. Protein: CASRASGAQWGYTF. The full variable domain, rest sourced from reference TRBV5-1 and TRBJ1-2, is KAGVTQTPRYLIKTRGQQVTLSCSPISGHRSVSWYQQTPGQGLQFLFEYFSETQRNKGNFPGRFSGRQFSNSRSEMNVSTLELGDSALYLCASRASGAQWGYTFGSGTRLTVV.

V and J are TRBV18 and TRBJ2-7; 9 bases are a match to TRBD1. With 2 bases clipped from V and 5 bases from J, the junction kept 7 bases outside the gene matches. CDR3 length equals 15 residues. Germline assignment: CDR1 KGHSH and CDR2 LQKENI. The CDR3 protein is CASSPATGGRNEQYF. CDR3 nucleotide sequence: TGTGCCAGCTCACCAGCGACAGGGGGACGGAACGAGCAGTACTTC.